This T cell receptor beta chain appears in the sequencing data of a study of blood T cells in healthy people across ages. A second PCR of 7 to 11 cycles used a sample-barcoded 5' primer and a J-beta primer mix. Using its own MiXCR run on the 5' RACE reads, TCRdb lists one record per CDR3 protein. This sample has approximately 1,100,000 distinct CDR3 sequences; less than 50% occur once, and the top ten carry under 20%. This CDR3 contains 15 residues. The V gene's germline CDR1 is MNHEY and CDR2 SMNVEV (reference sequence). This sequence was found in a woman aged 60 to 75 in good health. The chain uses TRBV27 and TRBJ2-4; 8 positions match TRBD2. The DNA end lines up better with TRBJ2-7; the J call may be wrong. Sequencing was carried out using blood. Here the CDR3 reads CASSLSGTRRYEQYF. Written as DNA, the CDR3 is TGTGCCAGCAGTTTATCGGGGACTAGGCGCTACGAGCAGTACTTC.